The clone carrying this T cell receptor beta chain was seen many times. Gene-specific TRAV and TRBV primers were used for first-strand cDNA, covering alpha and beta chains. A roughly 20-cycle PCR with a constant-region primer and V-primer adapter amplified TCRs. Each CDR3 protein gets one entry after TCRdb re-called the reads with MiXCR. The sample contains 35,000 to 50,000 distinct CDR3 sequences, about 20% of which appear only once. Indicated time point: after trial treatment. Treatment described: LDRT plus nivolumab, ipilimumab, low-dose cyclophosphamide and aspirin (RACIN trial). The donors' regimen was nivolumab, ipilimumab, aspirin, low-dose cyclophosphamide and low-dose radiotherapy. Patients qualified if they had advanced solid tumors that lacked tumor-infiltrating lymphocytes. This CDR3 region has 13 residues. Per the germline V gene, CDR1 is KGHSH and CDR2 is LQKENI. V was shortened by 3 bases and J by 4 bases, with 6 bases between the two germline ends.

These data are taken from a study of low-dose radiotherapy and immunotherapy resistance in tumors. V usage is TRBV18 and J usage is TRBJ2-2; unclear D gene. The sequence came from a female donor with ovarian cancer. The sample here was PBMCs, taken after low-dose radiotherapy plus immunotherapy. CDR3 region: CASSPESTGELFF. CDR3 sequence (DNA): TGTGCCAGCTCACCCGAGAGCACCGGGGAGCTGTTTTTT.